The 18 T cell receptor beta chains in this list originate from one sample, sequenced in a study of blood T cells in healthy people across ages. The authors ran a second PCR of about 6 to 11 cycles using a sample-barcoded 5' primer and a J-beta primer mix. TCRdb independently ran MiXCR on the 5' RACE reads; one entry per CDR3 protein. This table holds hundreds of thousands of distinct CDR3 sequences, around 62% found once. Sequenced: blood. Receptors originate from a man in his thirties or forties in good health.

The chain is built from TRBV7-9 and TRBJ1-1; 10 nucleotides align to TRBD1. Per the germline V gene, CDR1 is SEHNR and CDR2 is FQNEAQ (reference sequence). The junction had 11 bases not matched to a gene; V was cut back by 2 bases and J by 11 bases. The CDR3 sequence is 15 residues long. The CDR3 nucleotides are TGTGCCAGCAGCTTACGGGGTACGACAGGGGGCGAGGCTTTCTTT. This gives the protein CASSLRGTTGGEAFF.

The chain is built from TRBV7-3 and TRBJ2-3; TRBD2 is a possible D gene (7 bases). The germline CDR1 and CDR2 sequences are SGHTA and FQGTGA. This CDR3 contains 15 residues. V dropped 5 bases and J dropped 1 base, with 13 bases sitting between them. CDR3: CASSRGGRGTDTQYF. The CDR3 DNA is TGTGCCAGCAGCAGGGGGGGGAGGGGCACAGATACGCAGTATTTT.

This chain uses TRBV5-5 with TRBJ2-3; 8 bases are shared with TRBD1. CDR3 length: 15 amino acids. The junction had 9 bases not matched to a gene; V was cut back by 5 bases and J by 4 bases. CDR1 is SGHKS and CDR2 is YYEKEE in the germline V gene (reference sequence). CDR3 DNA: TGTGCCAGCAGATACTCAGGGGGCGTTGCAGATACGCAGTATTTT. Protein: CASRYSGGVADTQYF.

In this sample, this clonotype turned up a few times. The rearrangement links TRBV7-2 to TRBJ2-3; no reliable D call. The germline CDR1 and CDR2 sequences are SGHTA and FQGNSA. V was trimmed by 3 bases and J by 4 bases, leaving 11 bases between them. This CDR3 is built from 14 residues. CDR3 sequence: CASSFSFFSDTQYF. The CDR3 DNA follows: TGTGCCAGCAGCTTTAGTTTTTTTTCAGATACGCAGTATTTT.

The chain recombines TRBV20-1 with TRBJ1-2; 8 nucleotides agree with TRBD1. J was trimmed by 7 bases and V by 5 bases; bases with no gene match: 9. Germline CDR1 reads DFQATT; CDR2 reads SNEGSKA (reference sequence). This CDR3 is 13 amino acids long. The CDR3, as DNA: TGCAGTGCTCCTGAAGGACAGGGAGGTGGCTACACCTTC. Its protein is CSAPEGQGGGYTF.

The V gene is TRBV9, the J gene TRBJ2-3, with 8 bases matching TRBD2. The CDR3 loop spans 17 amino acids. The V and J ends lost 7 bases and 0 bases, in that order; junction bases with no gene match: 13. Germline CDR1 SGDLS, CDR2 YYNGEE. In nucleotides, the CDR3 is TGTGCCAGCGTCCCCGGCGGGGGGACCACTAGCACAGATACGCAGTATTTT. Translation: CASVPGGGTTSTDTQYF.

This clonotype was detected a few times. The chain has TRBV7-2 and TRBJ2-7; 9 nucleotides agree with TRBD2. The CDR3 consists of 15 residues. V was pared by 5 bases and J by 2 bases, with 7 bases of the junction left unmatched. From germline, CDR1 is SGHTA and CDR2 FQGNSA. This chain's CDR3 is CASSLTSGPTYEQYF. The DNA for the CDR3 is TGTGCCAGCAGCCTCACTAGCGGGCCCACCTACGAGCAGTACTTC.

This clonotype was detected once. V gene TRBV20-1 combines with J gene TRBJ1-6; 8 positions agree with TRBD1. With V trimmed by 0 bases and J by 5 bases, 3 bases remained unmatched. Germline V lookup: CDR1 DFQATT, CDR2 SNEGSKA (reference sequence). This CDR3 spans 15 amino acids. The CDR3 sequence is CSARELDRDNSPLHF. DNA for the CDR3: TGCAGTGCTAGAGAGCTGGACAGGGATAATTCACCCCTCCACTTT.

The gene calls are TRBV7-9 and TRBJ2-7, with TRBD1 identical over 8 bases. The V and J ends lost 1 base and 2 bases, in that order; junction bases with no gene match: 4. The CDR3 spans 15 residues. Germline values: CDR1 SEHNR, CDR2 FQNEAQ (reference sequence). Written as DNA, the CDR3 is TGTGCCAGCAGCTTAGGGACAGGGTCAGCCTACGAGCAGTACTTC. Translating gives CASSLGTGSAYEQYF.

This chain uses TRBV10-3 with TRBJ2-3; D may match TRBD1 or TRBD2 (5 bases each). This CDR3 comprises 14 residues. Germline values: CDR1 ENHRY, CDR2 SYGVKD. With 7 bases removed from V and 0 bases from J, the gap between germline ends came to 11 bases. The CDR3 sequence is CAIKEGTSTDTQYF. The DNA for the CDR3 is TGTGCCATCAAAGAAGGGACCAGCACAGATACGCAGTATTTT.

Here the CDR3 DNA reads TGTGCCAGCAGGACAGGGGGCGCGAGGTACTACGAGCAGTACTTC. Residues: CASRTGGARYYEQYF. The chain uses TRBV5-5 and TRBJ2-7, with 10 positions matching TRBD1. V lost 5 bases, J lost 3 bases, and 8 bases stayed unmatched. Per germline, CDR1 SGHKS and CDR2 YYEKEE (reference sequence). CDR3 length equals 15 residues.

The V and J genes are TRBV10-3 and TRBJ2-7; 10 nucleotides line up with TRBD2. CDR1 is ENHRY, CDR2 SYGVKD, per germline. The CDR3 extends over 16 amino acids. The J segment lost 6 bases and the V segment lost 0 bases, leaving 8 bases of the junction unmatched. The CDR3 is CAISESGASGGSEQYF. DNA of the CDR3: TGTGCCATCAGTGAGTCTGGGGCTAGCGGGGGATCCGAGCAGTACTTC.

CDR3 sequence: CASSVGANANYGYTF. For the CDR3, the DNA is TGCGCCAGCAGCGTGGGGGCCAACGCTAACTATGGCTACACCTTC. The chain couples TRBV5-1 to TRBJ1-2, with D possibly being TRBD1 (6 bases). V dropped 4 bases and J dropped 0 bases, with 13 bases sitting between them. This CDR3 has 15 residues. Germline V gene lookup returns CDR1 SGHRS and CDR2 YFSETQ.

The chain uses TRBV20-1 and TRBJ1-2, with TRBD1 matching over 12 bases. V shed 5 bases, J shed 8 bases, and the junction held 6 bases outside the gene matches. Per germline, CDR1 DFQATT and CDR2 SNEGSKA (reference sequence). The CDR3 length is 13 residues. The CDR3 reads CSAPGTGGAGYTF. The DNA for the CDR3 is TGCAGTGCTCCCGGGACAGGGGGCGCGGGCTACACCTTC.

Note on this clonotype: A clone one base away is much larger, so this may be a read error. The J gene is TRBJ2-1, the V gene TRBV27; D might be TRBD1 (6 bases). Matching the DNA end better, TRBJ2-7 makes the J call doubtful. The germline gives CDR1 MNHEY, CDR2 SMNVEV (reference sequence). The CDR3 has 11 residues. CDR3 sequence reads: CASSWGHEQYF. The CDR3 nucleotides read TGTGCCAGCAGCTGGGGGCACGAGCAGTACTTC.

The chain joins TRBV20-1 to TRBJ1-1; D is uncertain. The CDR3 runs 14 residues. V was pared by 3 bases and J by 1 base, with 12 bases between. Germline lookup yields CDR1 DFQATT and CDR2 SNEGSKA (reference sequence). The CDR3 DNA sequence: TGCAGTGCTAGGGAAATCAACTCGAACACTGAAGCTTTCTTT. Residues: CSAREINSNTEAFF.

This clonotype showed up just once. The chain carries TRBV7-2 and TRBJ2-2; TRBD1 might be the D (6 bases). Trimming took off 2 bases at V and 7 bases at J, with 11 bases between the two ends. The CDR3 is 14 residues long. Germline CDR1 SGHTA, CDR2 FQGNSA. CDR3 region: CASSLRGTGGELFF. The CDR3 nucleotides read TGTGCCAGCAGCTTAAGGGGGACGGGCGGGGAGCTGTTTTTT.

This clonotype turned up a few times. The rearrangement links TRBV7-2 to TRBJ2-3; TRBD2 matches 14 bases. This CDR3 has 16 amino acids. CDR1 and CDR2 (germline): SGHTA, FQGNSA. Trimming at V came to 5 bases and at J to 4 bases, leaving 5 bases not matched to a gene. This CDR3 is CASSPRLAGGPDTQYF. CDR3 nucleotides: TGTGCCAGCAGCCCCCGACTAGCGGGGGGGCCAGATACGCAGTATTTT.